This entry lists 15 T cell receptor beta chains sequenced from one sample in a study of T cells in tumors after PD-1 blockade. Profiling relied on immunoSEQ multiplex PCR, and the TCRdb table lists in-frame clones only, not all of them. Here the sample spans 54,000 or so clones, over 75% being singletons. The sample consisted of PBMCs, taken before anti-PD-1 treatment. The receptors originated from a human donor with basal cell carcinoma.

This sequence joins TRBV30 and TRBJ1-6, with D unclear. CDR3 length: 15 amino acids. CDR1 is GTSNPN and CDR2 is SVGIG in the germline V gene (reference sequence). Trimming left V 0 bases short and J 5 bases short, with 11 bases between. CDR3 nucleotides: TGTGCCTGGAGTGTAGGAGGATCCAATAATTCACCCCTCCACTTT. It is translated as CAWSVGGSNNSPLHF.

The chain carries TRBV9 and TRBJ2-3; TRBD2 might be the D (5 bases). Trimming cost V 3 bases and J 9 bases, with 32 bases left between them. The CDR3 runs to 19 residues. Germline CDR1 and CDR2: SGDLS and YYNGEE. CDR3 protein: CASSAQPLRVQLGVGTQYF. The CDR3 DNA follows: TGTGCCAGCAGCGCTCAACCCCTGCGGGTACAGCTTGGGGTGGGGACGCAGTATTTT.

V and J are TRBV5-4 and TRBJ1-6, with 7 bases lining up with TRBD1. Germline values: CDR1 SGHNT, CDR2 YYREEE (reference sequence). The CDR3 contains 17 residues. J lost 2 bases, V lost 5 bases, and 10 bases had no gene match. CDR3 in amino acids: CASRSSQGRTYNSPLHF. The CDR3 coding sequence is TGTGCCAGCAGATCATCACAGGGGAGGACCTATAATTCACCCCTCCACTTT.

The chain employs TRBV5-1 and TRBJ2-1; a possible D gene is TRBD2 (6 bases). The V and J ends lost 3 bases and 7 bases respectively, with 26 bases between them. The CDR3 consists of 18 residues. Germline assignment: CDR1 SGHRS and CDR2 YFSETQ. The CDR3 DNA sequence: TGCGCCAGCAGCTCTCTTGGGGCCGGGGCGGGGCCGGGTAATGAGCAGTTCTTC. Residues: CASSSLGAGAGPGNEQFF.

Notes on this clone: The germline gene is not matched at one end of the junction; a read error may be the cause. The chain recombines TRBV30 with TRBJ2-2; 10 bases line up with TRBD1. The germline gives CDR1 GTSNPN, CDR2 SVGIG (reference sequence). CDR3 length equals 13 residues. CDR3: CAWTGGNTGELFF. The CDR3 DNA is TGTGCTTGGACAGGGGGAAACACCGGGGAGCTGTTTTTT.

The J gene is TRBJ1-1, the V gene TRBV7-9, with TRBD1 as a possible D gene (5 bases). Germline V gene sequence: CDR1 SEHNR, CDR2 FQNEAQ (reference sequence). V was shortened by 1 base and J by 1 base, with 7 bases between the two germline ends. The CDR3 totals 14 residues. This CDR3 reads CASSLEGTNTEAFF. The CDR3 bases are TGTGCCAGCAGCTTAGAAGGGACGAACACTGAAGCTTTCTTT.

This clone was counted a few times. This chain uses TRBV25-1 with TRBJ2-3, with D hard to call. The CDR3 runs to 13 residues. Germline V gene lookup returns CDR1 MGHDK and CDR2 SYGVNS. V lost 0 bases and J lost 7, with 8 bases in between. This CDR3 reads CASSEYVPYTQYF. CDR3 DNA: TGTGCCAGCAGTGAATATGTACCTTATACGCAGTATTTT. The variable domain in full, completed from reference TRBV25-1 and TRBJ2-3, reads EADIYQTPRYLVIGTGKKITLECSQTMGHDKMYWYQQDPGMELHLIHYSYGVNSTEKGDLSSESTVSRIRTEHFPLTLESARPSHTSQYLCASSEYVPYTQYFGPGTRLTVL.

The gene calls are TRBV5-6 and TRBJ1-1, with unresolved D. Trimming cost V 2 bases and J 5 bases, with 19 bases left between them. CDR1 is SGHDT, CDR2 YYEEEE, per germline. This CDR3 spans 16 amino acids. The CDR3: CASSFVKTFLGTEAFF. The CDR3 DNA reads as TGTGCCAGCAGCTTTGTAAAAACATTTTTAGGGACTGAAGCTTTCTTT. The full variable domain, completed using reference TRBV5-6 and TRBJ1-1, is DAGVTQSPTHLIKTRGQQVTLRCSPKSGHDTVSWYQQALGQGPQFIFQYYEEEERQRGNFPDRFSGHQFPNYSSELNVNALLLGDSALYLCASSFVKTFLGTEAFFGQGTRLTVV.

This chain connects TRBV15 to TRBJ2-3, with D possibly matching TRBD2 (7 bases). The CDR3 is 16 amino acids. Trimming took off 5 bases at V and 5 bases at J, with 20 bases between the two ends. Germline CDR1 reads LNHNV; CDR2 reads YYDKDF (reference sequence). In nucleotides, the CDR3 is TGTGCCACCAGCGAGAGAAGGGGGGGGCGCGTAGATACGCAGTATTTT. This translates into CATSERRGGRVDTQYF.

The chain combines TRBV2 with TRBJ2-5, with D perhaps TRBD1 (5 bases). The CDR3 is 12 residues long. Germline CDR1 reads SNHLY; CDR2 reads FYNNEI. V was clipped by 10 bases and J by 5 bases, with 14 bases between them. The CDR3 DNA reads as TGTGCCAAGGCAGGGCTGGGGGAGACCCAGTACTTC. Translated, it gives CAKAGLGETQYF.

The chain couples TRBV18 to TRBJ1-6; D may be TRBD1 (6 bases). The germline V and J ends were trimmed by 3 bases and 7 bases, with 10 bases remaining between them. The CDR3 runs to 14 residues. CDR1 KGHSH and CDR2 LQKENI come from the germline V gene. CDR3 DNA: TGTGCCAGCTCACCCGGAGGACAGAATTCACCCCTCCACTTT. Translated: CASSPGGQNSPLHF.

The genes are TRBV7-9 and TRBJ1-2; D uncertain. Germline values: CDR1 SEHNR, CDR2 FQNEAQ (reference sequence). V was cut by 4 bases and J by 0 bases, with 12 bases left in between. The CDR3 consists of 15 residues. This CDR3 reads CASSSSGVANYGYTF. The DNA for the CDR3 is TGTGCCAGCAGCTCCTCTGGGGTAGCTAACTATGGCTACACCTTC.

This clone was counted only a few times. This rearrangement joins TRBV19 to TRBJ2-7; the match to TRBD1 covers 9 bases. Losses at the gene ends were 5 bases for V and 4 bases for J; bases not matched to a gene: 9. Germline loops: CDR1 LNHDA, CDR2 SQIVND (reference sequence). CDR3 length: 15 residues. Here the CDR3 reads CASSYPTGGAYEQYF. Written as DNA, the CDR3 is TGTGCCAGTAGTTACCCGACAGGGGGTGCGTACGAGCAGTACTTC.

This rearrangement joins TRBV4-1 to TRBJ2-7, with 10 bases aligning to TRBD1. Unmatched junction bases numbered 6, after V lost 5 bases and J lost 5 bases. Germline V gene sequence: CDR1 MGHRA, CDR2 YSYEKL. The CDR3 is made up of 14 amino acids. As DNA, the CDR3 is TGCGCCAGCAGCGGGGACAGGGGCTTCCACGAGCAGTACTTC. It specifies CASSGDRGFHEQYF.

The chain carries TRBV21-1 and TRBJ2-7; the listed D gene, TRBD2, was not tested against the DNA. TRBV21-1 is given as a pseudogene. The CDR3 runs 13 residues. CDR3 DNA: TGTGCCAGCACAGGACTAGCGGGGAGAGAGCAGTACTTC. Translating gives CASTGLAGREQYF.